One and the same sample provided the 18 T cell receptor beta chains below, sequenced in a study of type 1 regulatory T cells. MiXCR, applied by TCRdb to the reads, yields one record per CDR3 protein. The table has about 100,000 distinct CDR3 sequences, 25% to 40% seen once. Sequencing used CD4+ T cells, either the whole sample or a sorted fraction (not recorded which). These receptors were obtained from a human donor in good health.

The chain uses TRBV7-9 and TRBJ1-1; the match to TRBD1 covers 9 bases. The CDR3 is 14 amino acids. V gave up 6 bases and J gave up 5 bases; unmatched junction bases: 7. From germline, CDR1 is SEHNR and CDR2 FQNEAQ (reference sequence). This chain's CDR3 is CASRMGDRDTEAFF. The CDR3, as DNA: TGTGCCAGCAGAATGGGGGACAGGGATACTGAAGCTTTCTTT. The full variable domain, completed using reference TRBV7-9 and TRBJ1-1, is DTGVSQNPRHKITKRGQNVTFRCDPISEHNRLYWYRQTLGQGPEFLTYFQNEAQLEKSRLLSDRFSAERPKGSFSTLEIQRTEQGDSAMYLCASRMGDRDTEAFFGQGTRLTVV.

The V call is TRBV4-2, the J call TRBJ2-2, with 8 bases that match TRBD2. The germline CDR1 and CDR2 sequences are LGHNA and YNFKEQ. This CDR3 spans 18 amino acids. Trimming removed 0 bases from V and 5 bases from J; junction bases left unmatched: 11. CDR3 nucleotides: TGTGCCAGCAGCCAAGATACGGGACTAGGGTCGGGGACCGGGGAGCTGTTTTTT. This codes for CASSQDTGLGSGTGELFF.

This clonotype has a handful of counts. V is TRBV3-1 and J is TRBJ1-4; possible D gene TRBD1, 6 bases. Trimming took 1 base from V and 7 from J, leaving 13 bases between them. CDR3 length: 15 residues. CDR1 is LGHDT, CDR2 YNNKEL, per germline (reference sequence). CDR3 nucleotide sequence: TGTGCCAGCAGCCAAGGGGGGGCGTTGGTTGAAAAACTGTTTTTT. It encodes CASSQGGALVEKLFF.

There are a few counts of this clonotype. The rearrangement links TRBV29-1 to TRBJ2-1, with D maybe TRBD2 (6 bases). Germline V gene lookup returns CDR1 SQVTM and CDR2 ANQGSEA. Trimming took off 7 bases at V and 5 bases at J, with 18 bases between the two ends. The CDR3 has 14 residues. CDR3 in amino acids: CSAVGGIGNNEQFF. CDR3 bases: TGCAGCGCTGTCGGGGGTATTGGTAACAATGAGCAGTTCTTC.

V is TRBV24-1 and J is TRBJ2-1; the match to TRBD2 covers 9 bases. The V gene end was trimmed by 3 bases and the J gene end by 3 bases; junction bases not matched to a gene: 2. The germline V gene has CDR1 KGHDR and CDR2 SFDVKD. The CDR3 extends over 15 amino acids. The CDR3 nucleotides read TGTGCCACCAGTGATCCGACTAGCGGCTACAATGAGCAGTTCTTC. Protein product: CATSDPTSGYNEQFF.

The chain links TRBV10-3 to TRBJ1-3; perhaps TRBD1 as D (6 bases). Germline CDR1 is ENHRY and CDR2 is SYGVKD. Trimming removed 6 bases from V and 0 bases from J, with 9 bases in between. CDR3 size: 14 residues. In DNA form, the CDR3 reads TGTGCCATCAGCGACAGGAGCTCTGGAAACACCATATATTTT. As protein: CAISDRSSGNTIYF.

This clonotype was seen a few times. Written as DNA, the CDR3 is TGTGCCAGTACCGACTCCGGGACGGGCCGGGGTGGAGGCTACACCTTC. Protein product: CASTDSGTGRGGGYTF. The rearrangement links TRBV19 to TRBJ1-2; D may be TRBD1 (5 bases). Germline lookup yields CDR1 LNHDA and CDR2 SQIVND (reference sequence). The CDR3 covers 16 residues. Between the trimmed V and J ends, which lost 7 bases and 8 bases, there was a span of 26 bases.

The chain combines TRBV20-1 with TRBJ2-5; unclear D gene. The CDR3 is made up of 16 amino acids. Per the germline V gene, CDR1 is DFQATT and CDR2 is SNEGSKA (reference sequence). Deletions cut 6 bases from V and 2 bases from J, with 22 bases between. The CDR3 sequence: CSAPSRAASQQETQYF. The CDR3 DNA reads as TGCAGTGCCCCAAGCCGAGCAGCGTCCCAACAAGAGACCCAGTACTTC.

The rearrangement links TRBV30 to TRBJ2-2; D possibly corresponds to TRBD2 (6 bases). The CDR3 spans 15 residues. Trimming stripped 1 base from V and 6 bases from J, with 15 bases between. The germline gives CDR1 GTSNPN, CDR2 SVGIG (reference sequence). Written as DNA, the CDR3 is TGTGCCTGGAGTGGAGAGCGGAGGGTTGCCGGGGAGCTGTTTTTT. It translates to CAWSGERRVAGELFF.

V and J are TRBV27 and TRBJ2-7; maybe TRBD1 (6 bases). Germline CDR1 reads MNHEY; CDR2 reads SMNVEV (reference sequence). The CDR3 consists of 13 residues. V lost 5 bases to trimming and J lost 2 bases, with 10 bases between them. CDR3 coding DNA: TGTGCCAGCAGTCGGACAGTAACCTACGAGCAGTACTTC. Translated, it gives CASSRTVTYEQYF.

The chain employs TRBV12-3 or TRBV12-4 and TRBJ2-1; perhaps D is TRBD1 or TRBD2 (5 bases each). Trimming took 6 bases from V and 15 from J, leaving 15 bases between them. CDR3 length: 11 amino acids. The DNA of the CDR3 is TGTGCCAGCAGCGCCGGGACCTTGGCGTTCTTC. Amino acids: CASSAGTLAFF.

This clonotype has a single count. The CDR3 reads CSAKGVKGGTQYF. In DNA form, the CDR3 reads TGCAGTGCTAAGGGCGTAAAGGGAGGGACCCAGTACTTC. The chain links TRBV20-1 to TRBJ2-5; TRBD2 might be the D (6 bases). The CDR3 contains 13 residues. V gave up 4 bases and J gave up 7 bases, with 16 bases separating them. Germline V CDR1 and CDR2: DFQATT, SNEGSKA (reference sequence).

This clonotype was seen many times. The V gene is TRBV19, the J gene TRBJ2-7; D remains unclear. The CDR3 consists of 13 residues. The germline V and J ends were trimmed by 7 bases and 7 bases, with 17 bases remaining between them. Germline values: CDR1 LNHDA, CDR2 SQIVND (reference sequence). CDR3 coding DNA: TGTGCCAGTAAGGGCGGAGATTTGGATGAGCAGTACTTC. This translates into CASKGGDLDEQYF.

Only one count was recorded for this clonotype. This chain links TRBV19 with TRBJ2-1, with TRBD1 matching over 8 bases. CDR1 is LNHDA and CDR2 is SQIVND in the germline V gene (reference sequence). V was pared by 9 bases and J by 8 bases, with 12 bases of the junction left unmatched. The length of the CDR3 is 14 residues. The CDR3 loop is CASSRGAGGDEQFF. CDR3 sequence (DNA): TGTGCCAGCTCCCGCGGGGCAGGGGGCGATGAGCAGTTCTTC.

A few counts support this clonotype. This sequence joins TRBV27 and TRBJ2-4; 8 nucleotides match TRBD1. Germline CDR1 MNHEY, CDR2 SMNVEV (reference sequence). CDR3 length equals 14 residues. V lost 5 bases and J lost 8; bases outside the gene matches: 8. For the CDR3, the DNA is TGTGCCAGCAGTACTCGAGACAGGGGTCACATTCAGTACTTC. Protein: CASSTRDRGHIQYF.

This chain joins TRBV24-1 and TRBJ2-2; D is possibly TRBD1 (6 bases). V lost 4 bases and J 1 base, leaving 15 bases between the germline ends. CDR1 and CDR2 from the germline V gene are KGHDR and SFDVKD. The CDR3 loop spans 17 amino acids. The CDR3 DNA reads as TGTGCCACCAGTGAATCGCTTTCGACAGGGAACACCGGGGAGCTGTTTTTT. Protein sequence: CATSESLSTGNTGELFF.

The chain recombines TRBV29-1 with TRBJ1-6, with D perhaps TRBD1 (5 bases). V was pared by 5 bases and J by 7 bases, with 9 bases between. The CDR3 runs to 12 residues. Germline-derived CDR1 and CDR2 are SQVTM and ANQGSEA. The chain's CDR3 is CSVSEGNSPLHF. CDR3 bases: TGCAGCGTTTCTGAGGGGAATTCACCCCTCCACTTT.

The J gene is TRBJ1-1, the V gene TRBV29-1; 8 bases fit TRBD1. The CDR3 spans 14 residues. V lost 4 bases, J lost 2 bases, and 6 bases stayed unmatched. CDR1 is SQVTM and CDR2 is ANQGSEA in the germline V gene. The CDR3: CSVAAGGFNTEAFF. In DNA form, the CDR3 reads TGCAGCGTTGCGGCAGGGGGCTTTAACACTGAAGCTTTCTTT.